The rows below give T cell receptor beta chains drawn from one sample of a study of post-analysis software for immune sequencing data. TCRdb redid the calling of the PCR reads with MiXCR, one entry per CDR3 protein. Of roughly 800,000 distinct CDR3 sequences detected, under 70% appear once; the ten largest clones hold 4.6%. The material sequenced was blood. Source of these receptors: a girl aged 10 to 17 with multiple sclerosis. The CDR3 runs from the conserved cysteine through the conserved F or W. D genes are given only for firm matches. Clone size appears in some rows only: once, few, many, or a class for an expanded clone.

v_gene,len,j_gene,d_gene,abundance,CDR3aa,CDR3nt
TRBV29-1,13,TRBJ1-2,-,-,CSVERRSGYGYTF,TGCAGCGTTGAACGTCGCTCCGGCTATGGCTACACCTTC
TRBV15,14,TRBJ1-1,TRBD1,few,CATSKIQGDTEAFF,TGTGCCACCAGCAAAATACAGGGGGACACTGAAGCTTTCTTT
TRBV5-1,13,TRBJ2-7,TRBD2,many,CASSSGSSYEQYF,TGCGCCAGCAGTAGCGGGAGCTCCTACGAGCAGTACTTC
TRBV7-9,17,TRBJ2-7,TRBD1,-,CASSKSSGQGGFYEQYF,TGTGCCAGCAGCAAATCTTCGGGACAGGGGGGATTTTACGAGCAGTACTTC
TRBV7-6,15,TRBJ2-7,-,-,CASSPQGALVYEQYF,TGTGCCAGCAGCCCACAGGGTGCTTTGGTCTACGAGCAGTACTTC
TRBV4-1,15,TRBJ1-1,-,-,CASSQIPTLNTEAFF,TGCGCCAGCAGCCAAATACCGACTCTGAACACTGAAGCTTTCTTT
TRBV7-3,15,TRBJ2-7,-,-,CACSSQAGLFHEQYF,TGTGCCTGCAGCTCCCAGGCAGGGCTGTTCCACGAGCAGTACTTC
TRBV3-1,14,TRBJ2-3,-,few,CASSPTPSSDTQYF,TGTGCCAGCAGCCCAACCCCTAGCTCAGATACGCAGTATTTT
TRBV7-3,13,TRBJ2-7,-,-,CASTGGGSYEQYF,TGTGCCAGCACAGGGGGAGGATCCTACGAGCAGTACTTC
TRBV20-1,14,TRBJ2-1,TRBD2,-,CSAPSSGRGSEQFF,TGCAGTGCCCCATCTAGCGGGAGGGGTTCTGAGCAGTTCTTC
TRBV29-1,16,TRBJ1-2,TRBD1,-,CSVEGGRDRPLYGYTF,TGCAGCGTTGAAGGGGGCCGGGACAGGCCTCTTTATGGCTACACCTTC
TRBV20-1,17,TRBJ1-2,TRBD1,-,CSANDRGRSGGGNGYTF,TGCAGTGCTAACGACAGGGGGCGAAGTGGAGGTGGGAATGGCTACACCTTC
TRBV12-3/TRBV12-4,13,TRBJ2-4,-,-,CASSLLSSNIQYF,TGTGCCAGCAGCCTTCTTAGCTCAAACATTCAGTACTTC
TRBV7-2,14,TRBJ2-7,-,-,CASSRRDTNYEQYF,TGTGCCAGCAGCCGCCGGGACACCAACTACGAGCAGTACTTC
TRBV5-5,15,TRBJ1-2,-,-,CASRLLGQPSYGYTF,TGTGCCAGCAGACTTCTCGGACAGCCCTCCTATGGCTACACCTTC
TRBV29-1,16,TRBJ1-5,-,few,CSVGLGQAGPHQPQHF,TGCAGCGTTGGATTAGGGCAGGCCGGGCCTCATCAGCCCCAGCATTTT
TRBV6-1,16,TRBJ2-6,-,-,CASSESGGSGANVLTF,TGTGCCAGCAGTGAAAGTGGGGGAAGTGGGGCCAACGTCCTGACTTTC
TRBV20-1,15,TRBJ2-7,TRBD1,few,CSARDPRQGATEQYF,TGCAGTGCTAGAGATCCACGGCAGGGGGCCACTGAGCAGTACTTC
TRBV20-1,14,TRBJ1-2,TRBD1,-,CSARDSTGVDGYTF,TGCAGTGCTAGAGATAGCACAGGGGTAGATGGCTACACCTTC
TRBV29-1,14,TRBJ1-2,TRBD1,-,CSVVPDDRDYGYTF,TGCAGCGTTGTGCCCGACGACAGGGACTATGGCTACACCTTC
TRBV5-6,16,TRBJ2-5,-,-,CASSLATAEGGETQYF,TGTGCCAGCAGCTTGGCCACGGCCGAGGGGGGAGAGACCCAGTACTTC
TRBV4-2,13,TRBJ1-4,-,-,CASSEGDNEKLFF,TGTGCCAGCAGCGAGGGTGATAATGAAAAACTGTTTTTT
TRBV7-9,15,TRBJ2-5,TRBD2,-,CASSSGTREWETQYF,TGTGCCAGCAGTTCCGGGACTAGGGAATGGGAGACCCAGTACTTC
TRBV12-3/TRBV12-4,16,TRBJ2-1,TRBD2,-,CASTPGGRSSYNEQFF,TGTGCCAGCACCCCGGGAGGACGCAGCTCCTACAATGAGCAGTTCTTC
TRBV24-1,13,TRBJ2-2,-,-,CATRGGSTGELFF,TGTGCCACCAGGGGGGGTAGCACCGGGGAGCTGTTTTTT
TRBV5-6,18,TRBJ2-5,TRBD1,few,CASSFITFLQGATGAQYF,TGTGCCAGCAGCTTCATTACGTTTCTACAGGGGGCGACGGGGGCCCAGTACTTC
TRBV21-1,15,TRBJ1-2,-,-,CASSKEGREFYGYTF,TGTGCCAGCAGCAAAGAGGGAAGGGAGTTCTATGGCTACACCTTC
TRBV10-3,12,TRBJ2-7,-,-,CAGGTSSYEQYF,TGTGCCGGCGGGACTTCTTCCTACGAGCAGTACTTC
TRBV12-3/TRBV12-4,14,TRBJ2-3,-,-,CASSFATSTDTQYF,TGTGCCAGCAGTTTTGCAACTAGCACAGATACGCAGTATTTT
TRBV7-2,12,TRBJ2-3,-,-,CASSRPGNTQYF,TGTGCCAGCAGCCGCCCAGGGAATACGCAGTATTTT
TRBV25-1,16,TRBJ1-1,-,-,CASSESGTTYRTEAFF,TGTGCCAGCAGTGAATCGGGGACAACGTATCGCACTGAAGCTTTCTTT
TRBV5-1,16,TRBJ2-7,TRBD2,-,CASSTRGTSGIQEQYF,TGCGCCAGCAGCACCAGAGGGACTAGCGGGATACAAGAGCAGTACTTC
TRBV15,15,TRBJ2-1,-,-,CATSTLDTGAHEQDF,TGTGCCACCAGCACCTTAGATACGGGAGCCCACGAGCAGGACTTC
TRBV15,15,TRBJ2-5,TRBD2,-,CATSSRTSGKETQYF,TGTGCCACCAGCAGTCGGACTAGCGGGAAGGAGACCCAGTACTTC
TRBV29-1,14,TRBJ2-4,-,few,CSVVAVLAKNIQYF,TGCAGCGTTGTGGCAGTGCTGGCCAAAAACATTCAGTACTTC
TRBV29-1,12,TRBJ2-5,-,-,CSVLPRTETQYF,TGCAGCGTGCTCCCCAGGACAGAGACCCAGTACTTC
TRBV3-1,13,TRBJ2-5,-,once,CASSLPPTETQYF,TGTGCCAGCAGCCTGCCCCCGACGGAGACCCAGTACTTC
TRBV20-1,14,TRBJ2-7,-,few,CSASGGVRVDEQYF,TGCAGTGCTAGCGGGGGTGTAAGGGTGGACGAGCAGTACTTC
TRBV10-3,14,TRBJ2-5,-,-,CAISPNDRKETQYF,TGTGCCATCAGCCCGAACGACAGAAAAGAGACCCAGTACTTC
TRBV29-1,11,TRBJ1-2,-,-,CSAQGYYGYTF,TGCAGCGCACAGGGCTACTATGGCTACACCTTC
TRBV12-3/TRBV12-4,17,TRBJ2-6,-,once,CASSRTRSSSGANVLTF,TGTGCCAGCAGCCGGACGCGGTCCAGCTCTGGGGCCAACGTCCTGACTTTC
TRBV7-2,14,TRBJ2-4,-,-,CASSLALIQNIQYF,TGTGCCAGCAGCTTAGCGTTGATCCAAAACATTCAGTACTTC
TRBV6-5,15,TRBJ1-2,-,-,CASSYSPGGAGGYTF,TGTGCCAGCAGTTACTCTCCCGGGGGCGCAGGCGGCTACACCTTC
TRBV6-5,14,TRBJ2-1,TRBD2,few,CASRVAGSYNEQFF,TGTGCCAGCAGGGTAGCGGGTAGCTACAATGAGCAGTTCTTC
TRBV6-2/TRBV6-3,14,TRBJ1-1,-,-,CASSSTWSGTEAFF,TGTGCCAGCAGTTCCACCTGGTCCGGCACTGAAGCTTTCTTT
TRBV7-3,15,TRBJ2-7,TRBD2,-,CASSLEAGEEYEQYF,TGTGCCAGCAGCTTGGAAGCGGGAGAAGAATACGAGCAGTACTTC
TRBV6-6,13,TRBJ1-6,TRBD1,-,CASKGDSHSPLHF,TGTGCCAGCAAGGGGGACAGCCATTCACCCCTCCACTTT
TRBV25-1,15,TRBJ2-7,-,-,CASSARGISSYEQYF,TGTGCCAGCAGTGCCCGGGGCATCAGCTCCTACGAGCAGTACTTC
TRBV20-1,10,TRBJ1-2,-,-,CRSDTSGYTF,TGCAGAAGCGACACGAGCGGCTACACCTTC
TRBV5-1,15,TRBJ2-6,-,many,CASSSSNSGANVLTF,TGCGCCAGCAGCTCCTCCAACTCTGGGGCCAACGTCCTGACTTTC
TRBV5-1,13,TRBJ2-3,-,few,CASSSLFTDTQYF,TGCGCCAGCAGCTCCCTTTTCACAGATACGCAGTATTTT
TRBV12-3/TRBV12-4,15,TRBJ2-3,TRBD2,-,CASRSSGGVGDTQYF,TGTGCCAGCAGATCGAGCGGGGGAGTAGGGGATACGCAGTATTTT
TRBV20-1,12,TRBJ2-5,-,-,CSAEGLGETQYF,TGCAGTGCCGAGGGGTTAGGGGAGACCCAGTACTTC
TRBV20-1,15,TRBJ2-5,-,-,CSARDGGRPQETQYF,TGCAGTGCTAGAGATGGGGGAAGACCACAAGAGACCCAGTACTTC
TRBV5-5,16,TRBJ1-2,-,-,CASSPPGTTLHYGYTF,TGTGCCAGCAGCCCCCCCGGCACGACCCTCCACTATGGCTACACCTTC
TRBV5-1,15,TRBJ2-1,-,-,CASSGRAGAPDEQFF,TGCGCCAGCAGCGGTAGGGCGGGGGCCCCGGATGAGCAGTTCTTC
TRBV5-6,13,TRBJ1-2,TRBD1,few,CASRLQGGNGYTF,TGTGCCAGCAGATTGCAGGGGGGGAACGGCTACACCTTC
TRBV5-1,17,TRBJ1-1,TRBD1,-,CASSFFGTGGGGTEAFF,TGCGCCAGCAGCTTCTTTGGGACAGGGGGCGGGGGCACTGAAGCTTTCTTT
TRBV20-1,17,TRBJ2-1,TRBD2,-,CSAEPGLAENYYNEQFF,TGCAGTGCTGAACCGGGACTAGCGGAAAATTACTACAATGAGCAGTTCTTC
TRBV25-1,11,TRBJ2-7,-,-,CASEARHEQYF,TGTGCCAGCGAGGCGAGGCACGAGCAGTACTTC